This TCR beta chain was profiled in a study of T cells in Graves' hyperthyroidism and ophthalmopathy. Findings and limits, study-wide: Most thyroid clonotypes with frequency above 0.001 were detected in blood.

Trimming cost V 3 bases and J 2 bases, with 10 bases left between them. The CDR3 extends over 13 amino acids. The germline CDR1 and CDR2 sequences are DFQATT and SNEGSKA (reference sequence). This clonotype was counted ten times or more. The antigen remains unidentified. There were TCR beta CDR3 regions amplified from RNA transcripts. HTBI primers were the set used in a first-round RT-PCR of the TCR CDR3. In TCRdb, the multiplex PCR reads were re-called with MiXCR into one record per CDR3 protein. Seen here are about 300,000 distinct CDR3 sequences, approximately 18% observed once, and the top ten hold about 35%.

Material for sequencing was blood. The sequence was obtained from a man in his fifties with Graves' ophthalmopathy. This sequence joins TRBV20-1 and TRBJ2-5; D is undetermined. The CDR3 region has the DNA TGCAGTGCTAGTCTTCCTCCGCAAGAGACCCAGTACTTC. Its translation: CSASLPPQETQYF.